The rows below give T cell receptor beta chains drawn from one sample of a study. TCRdb independently ran MiXCR on the RT-PCR reads; one entry per CDR3 protein. This table holds around 700,000 distinct CDR3 sequences, more than 13% found once. The sequenced sample was memory CD4+ T cells from blood. The receptors shown here come from a female donor in good health, serving as a healthy control. CDR3s include the opening cysteine and the closing phenylalanine or tryptophan. A D gene is named only where the DNA matches it firmly. The size of a clone is reported for some rows only, either as once, few or many, or as a class for expanded clones.

v_gene	abundance	d_gene	j_gene	CDR3aa	CDR3nt
TRBV5-8	.	.	TRBJ1-2	CASSLGGRGYGYTF	TGTGCCAGCAGCTTGGGTGGACGGGGCTATGGCTACACCTTC
TRBV9	few	.	TRBJ2-3	CASSVGGVADTQYF	TGTGCCAGCAGCGTAGGCGGGGTGGCAGATACGCAGTATTTT
TRBV29-1	few	.	TRBJ1-5	CAGGGQGQPQHF	TGCGCGGGGGGGGGGCAAGGTCAGCCCCAGCATTTT
TRBV7-9	.	.	TRBJ1-1	CASSLGATEALF	TGTGCCAGCAGCTTGGGGGCCACTGAAGCTCTCTTT
TRBV12-3/TRBV12-4	once	.	TRBJ2-1	CASSLQQGNEQFF	TGTGCCAGCAGTTTACAACAGGGAAATGAGCAGTTCTTC
TRBV9	few	TRBD1	TRBJ2-1	CASSVGVSTGRYNEQFF	TGTGCCAGCAGCGTAGGCGTTTCGACAGGGCGGTACAATGAGCAGTTCTTC
TRBV7-2	.	TRBD2	TRBJ2-2	CASSLAFSGGAGGELFF	TGTGCCAGCAGCTTAGCGTTCAGCGGGGGCGCCGGCGGGGAGCTGTTTTTT
TRBV4-2	.	.	TRBJ2-7	CASSQDRGLTYEQYF	TGTGCCAGCAGCCAAGACCGAGGACTAACCTACGAGCAGTACTTC
TRBV18	.	TRBD1	TRBJ2-7	CASSPIETGGAYYEQYF	TGTGCCAGCTCACCCATAGAGACAGGGGGCGCCTACTACGAGCAGTACTTC
TRBV10-3	many	.	TRBJ2-7	CAISEGREGSPEQYF	TGTGCCATCAGTGAGGGCCGTGAGGGCAGCCCCGAGCAGTACTTC
TRBV9	many	.	TRBJ1-6	CASSYGPSGSPLHF	TGTGCCAGCAGCTATGGACCGTCCGGTTCACCCCTCCACTTT
TRBV10-2	.	.	TRBJ2-1	CASSEAGPYNEQFF	TGCGCCAGCAGTGAGGCGGGGCCCTACAATGAGCAGTTCTTC
TRBV19	.	.	TRBJ1-1	CASSVRDIDTEAFF	TGTGCCAGTAGTGTAAGGGACATAGACACTGAAGCTTTCTTT
TRBV30	few	.	TRBJ1-2	CAWSADPRGYGYTF	TGTGCCTGGAGCGCCGACCCCAGGGGATATGGCTACACCTTC
TRBV4-2	many	.	TRBJ2-7	CASSQERDYEQYF	TGTGCCAGCAGCCAAGAACGGGATTACGAGCAGTACTTC
TRBV20-1	many	.	TRBJ1-2	CSARDGGRGVNYGYTF	TGCAGTGCTAGAGATGGCGGGAGAGGGGTTAACTATGGCTACACCTTC
TRBV24-1	few	TRBD1	TRBJ2-3	CATSDYTGGSTDTQYF	TGTGCCACCAGTGATTATACAGGGGGGTCAACAGATACGCAGTATTTT
TRBV4-3	.	.	TRBJ2-7	CASSLSAYSYEQYF	TGCGCCAGCAGCCTTAGCGCCTACTCCTACGAGCAGTACTTC
TRBV12-3/TRBV12-4	many	.	TRBJ2-7	CASSSSGGGGYEQYF	TGTGCCAGCAGTTCCAGCGGCGGAGGGGGGTACGAGCAGTACTTC
TRBV5-1	.	.	TRBJ1-1	CASSLRGGQLNTEAFF	TGCGCCAGCAGCTTGCGGGGGGGCCAGCTGAACACTGAAGCTTTCTTT
TRBV30	.	.	TRBJ1-2	CAWSRLTGEGYTF	TGTGCCTGGAGCCGGCTGACAGGAGAGGGCTACACCTTC
TRBV20-1	.	.	TRBJ2-1	CSARGDAHHEQFF	TGCAGTGCTAGAGGGGACGCCCATCATGAGCAGTTCTTC
TRBV20-1	.	.	TRBJ1-1	CSASSDSGYSEAFF	TGCAGTGCTAGCTCGGACTCGGGGTATTCTGAAGCTTTCTTT
TRBV28	few	.	TRBJ1-3	CASSRGARTGNTIYF	TGTGCCAGCAGCCGCGGGGCTCGAACTGGAAACACCATATATTTT
TRBV6-6	.	.	TRBJ2-3	CASRPDRGINTDTQYF	TGTGCCAGCAGGCCCGACCGGGGTATCAACACAGATACGCAGTATTTT
TRBV7-2	many	.	TRBJ2-1	CASSPSSAVNEQFF	TGTGCCAGCAGCCCATCGTCCGCAGTCAATGAGCAGTTCTTC
TRBV12-3/TRBV12-4	.	TRBD1	TRBJ1-5	CASSFYSTGSQQPQHF	TGTGCCAGCAGTTTCTATTCGACAGGGTCACAACAGCCCCAGCATTTT
TRBV20-1	many	.	TRBJ1-5	CSARDTPWGNQPQHF	TGCAGTGCTAGAGATACCCCCTGGGGCAATCAGCCCCAGCATTTT
TRBV28	few	TRBD1	TRBJ1-1	CASSDPDRMNTEAFF	TGTGCCAGCAGTGACCCGGACAGGATGAACACTGAAGCTTTCTTT
TRBV20-1	few	.	TRBJ2-1	CSVVYNEQFF	TGCAGTGTTGTATACAATGAGCAGTTCTTC
TRBV12-3/TRBV12-4	.	TRBD1	TRBJ2-6	CASSVQGSGANVLTF	TGTGCCAGCAGTGTACAGGGGTCCGGGGCCAACGTCCTGACTTTC
TRBV6-2/TRBV6-3	.	.	TRBJ2-3	CASSYVTSRVDTQYF	TGTGCCAGCAGTTACGTAACTAGCCGGGTAGATACGCAGTATTTT
TRBV7-6	.	.	TRBJ1-3	CASSLGPSGGASGNTIYF	TGTGCCAGCAGCTTAGGGCCGTCGGGCGGAGCCTCTGGAAACACCATATATTTT
TRBV7-2	few	.	TRBJ2-3	CASSLGSGLPDTQYF	TGTGCCAGCAGCTTAGGATCCGGGCTCCCAGATACGCAGTATTTT
TRBV7-2	.	TRBD1	TRBJ1-5	CASSSYRDSRNSNQPQHF	TGTGCCAGCAGCTCGTACCGGGACAGCCGTAATAGCAATCAGCCCCAGCATTTT
TRBV20-1	many	TRBD2	TRBJ2-5	CSASRTSGETQYF	TGCAGTGCTAGTAGGACTAGCGGAGAGACCCAGTACTTC
TRBV19	.	.	TRBJ1-5	CASSDPLGNQPQHF	TGTGCCAGTAGCGACCCCTTGGGCAATCAGCCCCAGCATTTT
TRBV29-1	.	TRBD1	TRBJ1-1	CSVEGGTGGNTEAFF	TGCAGCGTTGAAGGGGGGACAGGGGGGAACACTGAAGCTTTCTTT
TRBV30	few	.	TRBJ1-3	CAWRSDGNTIYF	TGTGCCTGGAGAAGTGACGGAAACACCATATATTTT
TRBV4-3	.	.	TRBJ1-1	CASSQVRGRRMNTEALF	TGCGCCAGCAGCCAAGTTAGGGGCAGACGGATGAACACTGAAGCTTTATTT
TRBV20-1	.	TRBD1	TRBJ2-5	CSARDPGRGLGENQYF	TGCAGTGCTAGAGATCCGGGCAGGGGGCTTGGGGAGAACCAGTACTTC
TRBV20-1	many	.	TRBJ1-1	CSADTQGSMNTEAFF	TGCAGCGCCGACACACAGGGATCTATGAACACTGAAGCTTTCTTT
TRBV7-2	few	TRBD1	TRBJ1-4	CASSWDRTNEKLFF	TGTGCCAGCAGCTGGGACAGAACTAATGAAAAACTGTTTTTT
TRBV12-3/TRBV12-4	many	.	TRBJ2-7	CASTKEGIGMSYEQYF	TGTGCCAGCACCAAGGAGGGAATCGGAATGTCCTACGAGCAGTACTTC
TRBV5-4	.	.	TRBJ1-2	CASSLRGVYGYTF	TGTGCCAGCAGCTTGAGAGGTGTCTATGGCTACACCTTC
TRBV12-3/TRBV12-4	.	TRBD2	TRBJ2-7	CASRNSGAYEQYF	TGTGCCAGCAGAAATAGCGGGGCCTACGAGCAGTACTTC
TRBV24-1	.	TRBD1	TRBJ1-5	CATSDNRGAVDNQPQHF	TGTGCCACCAGTGATAACAGGGGAGCTGTGGACAATCAGCCCCAGCATTTT
TRBV4-3	few	.	TRBJ1-1	CASSHPMGAEAFF	TGCGCCAGCAGCCACCCTATGGGGGCCGAAGCTTTCTTT
TRBV12-3/TRBV12-4	many	.	TRBJ2-1	CASSFTLQGGGEQFF	TGTGCCAGCAGTTTTACCCTCCAGGGCGGCGGTGAGCAGTTCTTC
TRBV29-1	few	.	TRBJ1-1	CSVVENMNTEAFF	TGCAGCGTTGTGGAGAACATGAACACTGAAGCTTTCTTT
TRBV4-1	many	TRBD2	TRBJ2-3	CASSRGTSGVSTDTQYF	TGCGCCAGCAGCCGCGGGACTAGCGGGGTTAGCACAGATACGCAGTATTTT
TRBV12-3/TRBV12-4	few	TRBD2	TRBJ2-7	CASTLAGGPGEQYF	TGTGCCAGCACCCTAGCGGGGGGGCCTGGCGAGCAGTACTTC